The 30 T cell receptor beta chains below all came from one sample that was sequenced in a study of type 1 and type 2 diabetes patients. Amplification started from genomic DNA. A primer set of 30 forward and 13 reverse primers amplified the CDR3. Each CDR3 protein is one row after TCRdb ran MiXCR on the multiplex PCR reads. The data contain 250,000 or so distinct CDR3 sequences, around 47% of them singletons. The sample consisted of peripheral blood mononuclear cells (PBMCs). The receptors were sampled from a man aged 18-30 years with type 2 diabetes.

This chain links TRBV27 with TRBJ1-5; 7 nucleotides line up with TRBD1. Germline values: CDR1 MNHEY, CDR2 SMNVEV (reference sequence). The V and J ends lost 5 bases and 0 bases, in that order; junction bases with no gene match: 4. The CDR3 extends over 15 amino acids. The CDR3 here is CASSRQGFSNQPQHF. The CDR3 region has the DNA TGTGCCAGCAGTAGACAGGGTTTTAGCAATCAGCCCCAGCATTTT.

This chain joins TRBV27 and TRBJ2-7; 12 bases match TRBD2. V was clipped by 3 bases and J by 2 bases; unmatched bases: 8. This CDR3 contains 17 residues. The germline V gene has CDR1 MNHEY and CDR2 SMNVEV (reference sequence). The CDR3 sequence: CASSLTSGSVIPYEQYF. The DNA of the CDR3 is TGTGCCAGCAGTTTGACTAGCGGGAGTGTTATTCCCTACGAGCAGTACTTC.

Regarding this clonotype: A junction boundary mismatches the germline segment, possibly from a read error. CDR3 amino acids: CASSLGWGNTEALF. Here the CDR3 DNA reads TGTGCCAGCAGCTTAGGTTGGGGGAACACTGAAGCTCTCTTT. The chain carries TRBV7-2 and TRBJ1-1; tentative D call: TRBD1 (5 bases). There are 14 residues in the CDR3. Per the germline V gene, CDR1 is SGHTA and CDR2 is FQGNSA.

There are many counts of this clonotype. V and J are TRBV7-9 and TRBJ2-2, with 9 bases matching TRBD2. The V gene's germline CDR1 is SEHNR and CDR2 FQNEAQ (reference sequence). J gave up 6 bases and V 5 bases, and 10 bases lay outside the gene matches. The CDR3 has 16 amino acids. The CDR3 loop is CASSVLLAGRPGELFF. The DNA of the CDR3 is TGTGCCAGCAGCGTCCTTCTAGCGGGAAGGCCCGGGGAGCTGTTTTTT.

The chain employs TRBV20-1 and TRBJ2-5, with a weak D call TRBD2 (5 bases). CDR1 and CDR2 (germline): DFQATT, SNEGSKA (reference sequence). The CDR3 runs 14 residues. Trimming pared 5 bases from V and 5 bases from J, leaving 18 bases between. The CDR3 spells CSAPPGSGIETQYF. For the CDR3, the DNA is TGCAGTGCTCCACCGGGGTCGGGCATTGAGACCCAGTACTTC.

The chain couples TRBV25-1 to TRBJ1-6; D uncertain. V lost 6 bases to trimming and J lost 2 bases, with 14 bases between them. This CDR3 contains 16 residues. In germline, CDR1 is MGHDK, CDR2 SYGVNS. The CDR3 loop reads CASRRSDRPYNSPLHF. Here the CDR3 DNA reads TGTGCCAGCAGGAGATCGGACCGCCCCTATAATTCACCCCTCCACTTT.

The CDR3 sequence: CASSPKGVASSGANVLTF. CDR3 nucleotides: TGTGCCAGCAGCCCTAAGGGGGTCGCTTCCTCTGGGGCCAACGTCCTGACTTTC. The genes are TRBV9 and TRBJ2-6; tentative D call: TRBD1 (6 bases). This CDR3 comprises 18 residues. CDR1 and CDR2 from the germline V gene are SGDLS and YYNGEE. Trimming removed 4 bases at V and 0 bases at J, with 17 bases between. The variable domain in full, with the rest retrieved from reference TRBV9 and TRBJ2-6, is DSGVTQTPKHLITATGQRVTLRCSPRSGDLSVYWYQQSLDQGLQFLIQYYNGEERAKGNILERFSAQQFPDLHSELNLSSLELGDSALYFCASSPKGVASSGANVLTFGAGSRLTVL.

On this clonotype itself: At one boundary the junction diverges from the germline segment, which might be a read error. The chain links TRBV12-3 or TRBV12-4 to TRBJ1-1; D may be TRBD1 (6 bases). The CDR3 consists of 15 residues. CDR3 bases: TGTGCCAACAGTTTAAGGGGGGCCAGGAACACTGAAGCTTTCTTT. Its translation: CANSLRGARNTEAFF.

V and J are TRBV15 and TRBJ1-2, with D hard to call. This CDR3 comprises 16 residues. V lost 0 bases to trimming and J lost 0 bases, with 11 bases between them. Germline values: CDR1 LNHNV, CDR2 YYDKDF (reference sequence). The CDR3 here is CATSRDHGNSNYGYTF. The DNA for the CDR3 is TGTGCCACCAGCAGAGATCATGGAAATTCTAACTATGGCTACACCTTC.

This clonotype showed up just a few times. This chain joins TRBV30 and TRBJ2-1; D possibly corresponds to TRBD2 (6 bases). CDR3 length: 15 amino acids. Germline assignment: CDR1 GTSNPN and CDR2 SVGIG (reference sequence). V dropped 1 base and J dropped 6 bases, with 16 bases sitting between them. CDR3 protein: CAWSARGRIGNEQFF. The CDR3 DNA is TGTGCCTGGAGTGCCCGAGGGAGGATAGGCAATGAGCAGTTCTTC.

Comment on this clonotype: One end of the junction varies from germline; a read error may be responsible. The chain uses TRBV5-1 and TRBJ1-1; D possibly corresponds to TRBD1 (6 bases). The CDR3 loop spans 13 amino acids. Germline CDR1 SGHRS, CDR2 YFSETQ. The CDR3 DNA sequence: TGTGCCAGCAGCATAAGACAGGCGGCTGAAGCTTTCTTT. This gives the protein CASSIRQAAEAFF.

This chain uses TRBV19 with TRBJ1-1; weak D call: TRBD1 (5 bases). The CDR3 loop spans 16 amino acids. Looked up from germline, CDR1 is LNHDA and CDR2 is SQIVND (reference sequence). Trimming left V 7 bases short and J 4 bases short, with 22 bases between. DNA of the CDR3: TGTGCCAGTACTCCGTGGCAGGGAGGACGAACCACTGAAGCTTTCTTT. It specifies CASTPWQGGRTTEAFF.

V gene TRBV6-6 combines with J gene TRBJ2-7; D possibly corresponds to TRBD2 (7 bases). The CDR3 spans 14 residues. Trimming removed 10 bases from V and 6 bases from J, with 22 bases in between. Germline CDR1 is MNHNY and CDR2 is SVGAGI (reference sequence). In DNA form, the CDR3 reads TGTGCCACCGGGGGGCAGGGAACTAATTTCGAGCAGTACTTC. Protein sequence: CATGGQGTNFEQYF.

The V and J genes are TRBV2 and TRBJ2-7; weak D call: TRBD2 (6 bases). The last part of the DNA fits TRBJ2-1 better; the J call may be wrong. CDR3 length equals 14 residues. Germline values: CDR1 SNHLY, CDR2 FYNNEI. This CDR3 reads CASKNSGEVNEQFF. The CDR3 nucleotides read TGTGCCAGCAAAAATTCGGGAGAGGTGAATGAGCAGTTCTTC.

The chain carries TRBV5-6 and TRBJ2-3; the D gene is possibly TRBD2 (6 bases). The germline V gene encodes CDR1 SGHDT and CDR2 YYEEEE. The CDR3 consists of 15 residues. Trimming left V 0 bases short and J 6 bases short, with 14 bases between. The CDR3 region is CASSLDEGAGDTQYF. The CDR3 DNA reads TGTGCCAGCAGCTTGGATGAGGGTGCGGGGGATACGCAGTATTTT.

The chain recombines TRBV15 with TRBJ2-7, with 9 bases fitting TRBD1. Germline-derived CDR1 and CDR2 are LNHNV and YYDKDF (reference sequence). Unmatched junction bases numbered 3, after V lost 0 bases and J lost 3 bases. The CDR3 contains 15 residues. CDR3 loop: CATSRDGGQGYEQYF. The CDR3 bases are TGTGCCACCAGCAGAGATGGGGGACAGGGCTACGAGCAGTACTTC.

The chain recombines TRBV10-3 with TRBJ1-1; 11 nucleotides align to TRBD1. Germline V lookup: CDR1 ENHRY, CDR2 SYGVKD. The CDR3 length is 13 residues. V lost 6 bases to trimming and J lost 8 bases; unmatched junction nucleotides: 5. The CDR3 loop is CAIRRTGGKEAFF. The CDR3 bases are TGTGCCATCAGGAGGACAGGGGGCAAAGAAGCTTTCTTT.

This clonotype was counted a few times. The genes are TRBV6-6 and TRBJ2-3; D gene ambiguous. V lost 2 bases and J 2 bases, leaving 8 bases between the germline ends. The germline CDR1 and CDR2 sequences are MNHNY and SVGAGI (reference sequence). This CDR3 has 14 amino acids. The CDR3 loop reads CASSYQTTTDTQYF. CDR3 in DNA: TGTGCCAGCAGTTACCAGACAACCACAGATACGCAGTATTTT.

Note on this clonotype: The CDR3 does not end in the conserved phenylalanine or tryptophan, so this is likely a read error. The CDR3: CASSLGDSLGYEQYS. The CDR3 bases are TGTGCCAGCAGCTTAGGGGACTCCCTGGGCTACGAGCAGTACTCC. The chain employs TRBV7-2 and TRBJ2-7, with D possibly being TRBD2 (6 bases). Trimming removed 1 base at V and 3 bases at J, with 13 bases between. Germline values: CDR1 SGHTA, CDR2 FQGNSA. The CDR3 is 15 residues long.

This clonotype has just a few counts. The J gene is TRBJ2-5, the V gene TRBV6-5; maybe TRBD2 (5 bases). The V end was cut by 4 bases, the J end by 5 bases, with 11 bases between. The germline gives CDR1 MNHEY, CDR2 SVGAGI. The length of the CDR3 is 13 residues. CDR3 region: CASSFLGGETQYF. The CDR3 DNA sequence: TGTGCCAGCAGTTTTTTGGGCGGGGAGACCCAGTACTTC.

This clonotype showed up many times. The chain carries TRBV2 and TRBJ2-7; D is perhaps TRBD1 (6 bases). This CDR3 has 14 residues. Trimming stripped 10 bases from V and 0 bases from J, with 16 bases between. Germline CDR1 and CDR2: SNHLY and FYNNEI. The DNA for the CDR3 is TGTGCCACCGTCGAGGACAGATCCTCCTACGAGCAGTACTTC. It specifies CATVEDRSSYEQYF. The full variable domain, with the rest looked up from reference TRBV2 and TRBJ2-7, is EPEVTQTPSHQVTQMGQEVILRCVPISNHLYFYWYRQILGQKVEFLVSFYNNEISEKSEIFDDQFSVERPDGSNFTLKIRSTKLEDSAMYFCATVEDRSSYEQYFGPGTRLTVT.

This clonotype was observed at least ten times. The rearrangement joins TRBV7-2 to TRBJ2-5, with TRBD2 matching over 8 bases. This CDR3 has 15 amino acids. With V trimmed by 4 bases and J by 6 bases, 10 bases remained unmatched. Germline CDR1 and CDR2: SGHTA and FQGNSA. CDR3 nucleotides: TGTGCCAGCAGCTCAGGCGGGAGCGGGGGAAAGACCCAGTACTTC. This translates into CASSSGGSGGKTQYF. The full variable domain, completed using reference TRBV7-2 and TRBJ2-5, is GAGVSQSPSNKVTEKGKDVELRCDPISGHTALYWYRQSLGQGLEFLIYFQGNSAPDKSGLPSDRFSAERTGGSVSTLTIQRTQQEDSAVYLCASSSGGSGGKTQYFGPGTRLLVL.

This clonotype was recorded a few times. This sequence joins TRBV19 and TRBJ2-1; maybe TRBD2 (5 bases). The CDR3 contains 13 residues. Germline V CDR1 and CDR2: LNHDA, SQIVND (reference sequence). With 3 bases removed from V and 3 bases from J, the gap between germline ends came to 6 bases. CDR3 DNA: TGTGCCAGTAGTATCGGGGACTACAATGAGCAGTTCTTC. Translating it yields CASSIGDYNEQFF. Full variable domain (remainder filled in from reference TRBV19 and TRBJ2-1): DGGITQSPKYLFRKEGQNVTLSCEQNLNHDAMYWYRQDPGQGLRLIYYSQIVNDFQKGDIAEGYSVSREKKESFPLTVTSAQKNPTAFYLCASSIGDYNEQFFGPGTRLTVL.

The chain couples TRBV10-3 to TRBJ1-2, with a tentative D call TRBD1 (6 bases). CDR3 length equals 15 residues. Trimming pared 0 bases from V and 5 bases from J, leaving 13 bases between. Germline V gene data show CDR1 as ENHRY and CDR2 as SYGVKD. CDR3 residues: CAISESGGRRYGYTF. CDR3 nucleotide sequence: TGTGCCATCAGTGAGTCGGGGGGCAGGCGTTATGGCTACACCTTC.

This chain uses TRBV30 with TRBJ2-7; D may be TRBD1 or TRBD2 (5 bases each). With 2 bases removed from V and 7 bases from J, the gap between germline ends came to 15 bases. CDR3 length: 13 amino acids. Germline CDR1 GTSNPN, CDR2 SVGIG (reference sequence). CDR3 loop: CAWSRDAPGEQYF. CDR3 coding DNA: TGTGCCTGGAGTCGGGACGCGCCAGGAGAGCAGTACTTC.

This clonotype occurred a few times. The CDR3 DNA follows: TGTGCCAGCAGCGTAGAGGGGTCAGGACCTCATGGACTGTTTTTT. It specifies CASSVEGSGPHGLFF. The chain has TRBV9 and TRBJ1-4; D might be TRBD1 (5 bases). This CDR3 comprises 15 residues. V was shortened by 0 bases and J by 13 bases, with 19 bases between the two germline ends. Germline values: CDR1 SGDLS, CDR2 YYNGEE.

The chain recombines TRBV5-8 with TRBJ1-4, with 8 bases aligning to TRBD1. This CDR3 is 15 amino acids long. Germline V gives CDR1 SGHTS, CDR2 YDEGEE. The ends lost 5 bases at V and 6 bases at J; junction bases unmatched: 9. The CDR3 nucleotides read TGTGCCAGCAGTTCGTTTGACAGGGGATATGAAAAACTGTTTTTT. Translation: CASSSFDRGYEKLFF. Full variable domain (remainder filled in from reference TRBV5-8 and TRBJ1-4): EAGVTQSPTHLIKTRGQQATLRCSPISGHTSVYWYQQALGLGLQFLLWYDEGEERNRGNFPPRFSGRQFPNYSSELNVNALELEDSALYLCASSSFDRGYEKLFFGSGTQLSVL.

V gene TRBV30 combines with J gene TRBJ1-6, with D hard to call. CDR3 length: 14 residues. Germline V gene data show CDR1 as GTSNPN and CDR2 as SVGIG (reference sequence). V shed 1 base and J shed 6 bases, with 10 bases lying between them. The CDR3 nucleotides are TGTGCCTGGAGTGAGGGAACGCCTAATTCACCCCTCCACTTT. This gives the protein CAWSEGTPNSPLHF.

The chain has TRBV19 and TRBJ1-5; 7 bases are a match to TRBD1. Germline V gene data show CDR1 as LNHDA and CDR2 as SQIVND (reference sequence). The CDR3 is 16 amino acids. Germline trimming cut 7 bases from V and 7 bases from J; bases unmatched to any gene: 16. The CDR3 loop reads CASTYTRDSYFQPQHF. CDR3 sequence (DNA): TGTGCCAGTACTTATACTCGGGACAGCTACTTCCAGCCCCAGCATTTT.

The rearrangement uses TRBV20-1 and TRBJ2-7; D is perhaps TRBD2 (6 bases). From germline, CDR1 is DFQATT and CDR2 SNEGSKA (reference sequence). The CDR3 spans 18 residues. V gave up 0 bases and J gave up 4 bases, with 25 bases separating them. CDR3 sequence reads: CSARDLILLSGEEYEQYF. The DNA of the CDR3 is TGCAGTGCTAGAGATCTAATACTGCTGTCGGGGGAAGAATACGAGCAGTACTTC.